Listed here are 8 T cell receptor beta chains from one sample, sequenced in a study of CD8+ T cells in alopecia areata. Following extraction, RNA underwent reverse transcription to cDNA, which served as the sequencing template. TCRdb's copy holds only in-frame clones and misses some; the assay was immunoSEQ multiplex PCR. Here the sample spans some 200,000 clones, 50% to 70% being singletons. Sequenced material: CD4+ T cells sorted from blood, taken at week 0. These receptors all come from a human donor with alopecia areata.

With respect to this clone: One end of the junction does not line up with germline, which may come from a read error. The chain links TRBV30 to TRBJ2-3, with D tentatively TRBD1 or TRBD2 (6 bases each). Germline V gene sequence: CDR1 GTSNPN, CDR2 SVGIG (reference sequence). CDR3 size: 15 residues. CDR3 sequence: CARRVGTLATDTQYF. The CDR3 DNA reads TGTGCCCGGAGAGTTGGGACACTAGCCACAGATACGCAGTATTTT.

The chain carries TRBV30 and TRBJ2-7; D is uncertain. The CDR3 loop spans 14 amino acids. CDR1 is GTSNPN, CDR2 SVGIG, per germline (reference sequence). Trimming left V 8 bases short and J 5 bases short, with 22 bases between. CDR3 protein: CAGWSVLEQHEQYF. The CDR3 nucleotides are TGTGCCGGATGGTCCGTTCTGGAGCAGCACGAGCAGTACTTC.

This clone appeared a single time. The chain combines TRBV4-2 with TRBJ2-3; 12 bases map to TRBD2. The CDR3 covers 19 residues. V lost 1 base, J lost 0 bases, and 8 bases stayed unmatched. Germline CDR1 and CDR2: LGHNA and YNFKEQ. The CDR3: CASSQAWTSGEISTDTQYF. The CDR3 DNA sequence: TGTGCCAGCAGCCAAGCTTGGACTAGCGGGGAAATCAGCACAGATACGCAGTATTTT.

This clone was picked up a small number of times. In DNA, the CDR3 is TGCAGCGTCGCTACCCCCTCGAGGGGCTACACCTTC. It translates to CSVATPSRGYTF. V gene TRBV29-1 combines with J gene TRBJ1-2; unclear D gene. This CDR3 spans 12 amino acids. V lost 6 bases to trimming and J lost 8 bases, with 16 bases between them. The germline CDR1 and CDR2 sequences are SQVTM and ANQGSEA. The full variable domain, in which reference TRBV29-1 and TRBJ1-2 provide the parts outside the CDR3, is SAVISQKPSRDICQRGTSLTIQCQVDSQVTMMFWYRQQPGQSLTLIATANQGSEATYESGFVIDKFPISRPNLTFSTLTVSNMSPEDSSIYLCSVATPSRGYTFGSGTRLTVV.

The CDR3 here is CAISDTGDTQYF. The CDR3 DNA is TGTGCCATCAGTGATACCGGAGATACGCAGTATTTT. The rearrangement uses TRBV10-3 and TRBJ2-3; D remains ambiguous. The CDR3 has 12 residues. Trimming took off 3 bases at V and 5 bases at J, with 6 bases between the two ends. The germline V gene encodes CDR1 ENHRY and CDR2 SYGVKD.

This clone has a handful of counts. Other DNA sequences within the sample encode an identical CDR3. The rearrangement uses TRBV27 and TRBJ1-1; D unclear. The CDR3 is 13 residues long. Looked up from germline, CDR1 is MNHEY and CDR2 is SMNVEV (reference sequence). The germline V and J ends were trimmed by 3 bases and 0 bases, with 5 bases remaining between them. The CDR3 region has the DNA TGTGCCAGCAGTTTGGGCATGAACACTGAAGCTTTCTTT. Protein: CASSLGMNTEAFF.

The chain uses TRBV5-1 and TRBJ2-1, with D perhaps matching TRBD1 or TRBD2 (6 bases each). This CDR3 has 15 residues. Germline-derived CDR1 and CDR2 are SGHRS and YFSETQ. V was cut by 4 bases and J by 8 bases, with 19 bases left in between. CDR3 nucleotides: TGCGCCAGCAGCCTAAGCGGAGGGGGGCTGGATGAGCAGTTCTTC. It encodes CASSLSGGGLDEQFF.

This chain connects TRBV30 to TRBJ1-1; perhaps TRBD1 as D (6 bases). Trimming removed 3 bases at V and 8 bases at J, with 10 bases between. Germline V gene lookup returns CDR1 GTSNPN and CDR2 SVGIG (reference sequence). The CDR3 length is 11 residues. The CDR3 sequence: CAWSNGGEAFF. CDR3 in DNA: TGTGCCTGGAGCAACGGGGGCGAAGCTTTCTTT.